This TCR beta chain appears in the sequencing data of a study of blood T cell repertoires in COVID-19. In the study overall: Sources were T cells, B-cell-depleted T cells, or PBMCs; the material itself was cDNA or gDNA.

The Seattle site enrolled patients during active infection and followed them longitudinally. In the authors' methods: Estimation of nucleated cell counts relied on the amplification of reference gene primers. Profiling relied on immunoSEQ multiplex PCR, and the TCRdb table lists in-frame clones only, not all of them. Clone size and V and J calls were adopted from that table, with D and trimming inferred from the DNA. Among about 360,000 clones listed, about 88% were seen once. The CDR3 consists of 13 residues. The germline V and J ends were trimmed by 2 bases and 8 bases, with 13 bases remaining between them. Germline V gene lookup returns CDR1 SGDLS and CDR2 YYNGEE.

The sequence was collected from a woman in her fifties or sixties with COVID-19, enrolled during active disease. The rearrangement uses TRBV9 and TRBJ1-2, with a tentative D call TRBD1 (5 bases). Input material: peripheral blood. The chain's CDR3 is CASSVATVGGYTF. In DNA form, the CDR3 reads TGTGCCAGCAGCGTTGCGACAGTCGGCGGCTACACCTTC.